Included here is one T cell receptor beta chain sequence, with context. What antigen it recognizes has not been identified. Within one base of it there is no much larger clone, and no base qualities were kept. The germline V gene specifies SGHRS as CDR1 and YFSETQ as CDR2. From its cysteine to its phenylalanine, the CDR3 spans 16 amino acids. Only the CDR3 portion is preserved as DNA: 48 bases, with reading frame beginning at the first base. The junction shows trimming of 0 bases on V and 0 bases on J, and the gene matches do not reach 5 bases of it. This sample stems from a study of T cells in narcolepsy (dated by TCRdb to about 2018). Some background on the complete study: Healthy control donors were enrolled in the study alongside patients who had narcolepsy type 1 or type 2 (NT1, NT2). The study used TCR Vbeta sequencing to track clonotypes in blood and CSF while looking for autoreactive T cells in narcolepsy patients that target self-antigens of hypocretin neurons (hypocretin, TRIB2). Summary of the overall study and its limitations: Plots comparing CSF and blood CD4+ T cell clonotypes from the same patient highlighted HCRT-specific and TRIB2-specific autoreactive clonotypes. Patients and controls had comparable numbers of sequenced blood memory CD4+ clonotypes, averaging about 39,000 and 30,000, respectively. Some blood memory CD4+ repertoires from patients and controls contained no sequences matching autoreactive T cell clones. Autoreactive clonotypes were reported to be detected serially in the blood of the same patients and of different patients, but not in the blood of healthy controls.

For TCR Vbeta sequencing, memory CD4+ T cells were sorted ex vivo from the peripheral blood of narcolepsy patients and healthy controls. The library was prepared using the immunoSEQ multiplex PCR assay. As stored in TCRdb, this immuneACCESS dataset retains in-frame rearrangements with V and J assigned. A fraction of the clones does not appear; measured against another copy, unresolved V genes explain less than half of the discrepancy, and the remainder lacks a known reason. The sample table shows 28,000 or so clones, and approximately 86% are seen once. Roughly 1.1% of the sample is in the top ten clones.

Material for sequencing was CD45RA- memory CD4+ T cells from PBMCs. This specimen's cell subset or site label, per the study, means: memory T cells sorted ex vivo from peripheral blood. The receptor comes from a human donor with narcolepsy. The chain uses TRBV5-1 and TRBJ2-5, with 7 bases in between that match TRBD2. The nucleotide sequence reads TGCGCCAGCAGCTTGGGGCTAGCGGAATACCAAGAGACCCAGTACTTC. It is translated as CASSLGLAEYQETQYF.